The present T cell receptor (beta chain) was sequenced within a study of PD-1 blockade in classical Hodgkin lymphoma. Study results and limitations: Reports indicated that newly diagnosed patients had lower baseline TCR diversity than healthy donors did. What caused the repertoire differences, perhaps disease activity or prior therapy, remains undefined.

Sequencing was performed with immunoSEQ multiplex PCR; in TCRdb, only in-frame clones are kept and a portion is missing. The sample shows 20,000 to 25,000 clones, 94% of them seen only once. To note about this clone: Its antigen remains unknown.

Trimming took off 6 bases at V and 2 bases at J, with 11 bases between the two ends. The CDR3 is 12 residues long. In germline, CDR1 is SQVTM, CDR2 ANQGSEA. Regarding time point: newly diagnosed, previously untreated cHL patient sample. PBMCs from untreated, newly diagnosed classical Hodgkin lymphoma were comparison samples. The V call is TRBV29-1, the J call TRBJ2-7, with D hard to call. The clonotype originates from a human donor with classical Hodgkin lymphoma. Source material: peripheral blood mononuclear cells (PBMCs). The CDR3 DNA sequence: TGCAGCGTGAATTTGGGGACCTACGAGCAGTACTTC. Protein product: CSVNLGTYEQYF.